This T cell receptor beta chain came from a study of T cell changes during pregnancy in multiple sclerosis. Trimming took 4 bases from V and 8 from J; bases not matched to a gene: 6. Germline values: CDR1 SNHLY, CDR2 FYNNEI. The CDR3 loop spans 13 amino acids. Generated by immunoSEQ multiplex PCR, the TCRdb table keeps only in-frame clones and is missing some. The sample consists of some 60,000 clones, 92% of them appearing once. Sequenced here: peripheral blood, sampled in the third trimester of pregnancy. The receptor comes from a female donor in good health, enrolled as a control in a pregnancy study. This chain links TRBV2 with TRBJ1-2; TRBD1 aligns across 8 bases. The CDR3 protein is CASSGDRPGGYTF. In DNA, the CDR3 is TGTGCCAGCAGTGGGGACAGGCCGGGAGGCTACACCTTC.